This T cell receptor beta chain was sequenced during a study of cytomegalovirus exposure and HLA in healthy donors. Primers for the PCR totalled 60 Vbeta and 13 Jbeta. Sequencing was performed with immunoSEQ multiplex PCR; in TCRdb, only in-frame clones are kept and a portion is missing. The top ten clones hold less than 2% of a sample with some 130,000 clones, about three quarters of them seen once. The CDR3 covers 15 residues. Trimming pared 3 bases from V and 5 bases from J, leaving 17 bases between. Germline CDR1 and CDR2: SGHVS and FQNEAQ. V gene TRBV7-8 combines with J gene TRBJ2-7; possibly TRBD2 for D (5 bases). The material sequenced was PBMCs. The clonotype originates from a woman aged 40-49 years in good health and CMV-seronegative. In DNA form, the CDR3 reads TGTGCCAGCAGCTTCTCGGGGTACCCACTAGACGAGCAGTACTTC. Translating gives CASSFSGYPLDEQYF.